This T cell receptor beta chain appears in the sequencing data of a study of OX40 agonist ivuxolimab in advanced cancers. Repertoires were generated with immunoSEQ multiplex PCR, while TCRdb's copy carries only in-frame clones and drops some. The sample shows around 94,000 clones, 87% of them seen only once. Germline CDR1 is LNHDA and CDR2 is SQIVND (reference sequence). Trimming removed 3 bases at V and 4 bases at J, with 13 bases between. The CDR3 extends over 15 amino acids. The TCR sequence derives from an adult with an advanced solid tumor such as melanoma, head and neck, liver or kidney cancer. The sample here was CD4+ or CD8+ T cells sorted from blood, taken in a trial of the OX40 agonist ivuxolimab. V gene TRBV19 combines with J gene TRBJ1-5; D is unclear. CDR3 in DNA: TGTGCCAGTAGTATTTTCCGGGGATCTAATCAGCCCCAGCATTTT. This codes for CASSIFRGSNQPQHF.